This T cell receptor (beta chain) was retrieved from a study of cytomegalovirus exposure and HLA in healthy donors. Study-wide points: Later genetic work tied a missense DCLRE1C variant to beta-chain V and J trimming. Immune exposure data for these donors was limited to CMV serostatus.

The PCR had 60 Vbeta and 13 Jbeta primers. The protocol was immunoSEQ multiplex PCR, while the TCRdb copy is restricted to in-frame clones and leaves out a portion. The data contain about 120,000 clones, 83% of them singletons. This clone has only a few counts. Its antigen is undetermined. This receptor was obtained from a man younger than 35 in good health and CMV-seropositive. Sequencing input: PBMCs.

CDR3 sequence: CAIGTGNSPLHF. The CDR3 DNA reads TGTGCCATTGGGACAGGGAATTCACCCCTCCACTTT. This chain connects TRBV10-3 to TRBJ1-6, with TRBD1 matching 9 bases. This CDR3 is built from 12 residues. Germline trimming cut 9 bases from V and 7 bases from J; bases unmatched to any gene: 1. Germline assignment: CDR1 ENHRY and CDR2 SYGVKD.